This T cell receptor beta chain was obtained from a study of blood T cell repertoires in COVID-19. Study overall: Samples of COVID-19 (acute and convalescent) were obtained from the United States, Italy and Spain. The cDNA or gDNA used as material had been derived from T cells, B-cell-depleted T cells, or PBMCs.

The length of the CDR3 is 14 residues. J gave up 7 bases and V 4 bases, and 10 bases lay outside the gene matches. Per the germline V gene, CDR1 is SGHRS and CDR2 is YFSETQ. In the original analysis: Amplification with reference gene primers provided the estimates of nucleated cell counts. The protocol was immunoSEQ multiplex PCR, while the TCRdb copy is restricted to in-frame clones and leaves out a portion. D and trimming come from the DNA, and the V and J calls and clone size come from that table. The sample has some 90,000 clones; approximately 86% are singletons. Sequencing was performed on peripheral blood. The genes are TRBV5-1 and TRBJ2-7, with TRBD2 matching over 8 bases. This sequence was found in a woman aged 80 or over with acute or convalescent COVID-19. CDR3 region: CASSPRSGGGEQYF. CDR3 sequence (DNA): TGCGCCAGCAGCCCCCGGAGCGGGGGAGGTGAGCAGTACTTC.